This TCR beta chain came from a study of CD8+CD57+ T cells in acquired aplastic anemia. About the research overall: 3.2 ug was the average amount of DNA from sorted CD4+ and CD8+ cells.

This clonotype was counted many times. Germline loops: CDR1 SGHTA, CDR2 FQGNSA. With 3 bases clipped from V and 1 base from J, the junction kept 7 bases outside the gene matches. The CDR3 loop spans 17 amino acids. For sequencing, patients were chosen who had shown expansion of CD8+CD57+ cells by flow cytometry. Genomic DNA, serving as template, underwent TCR beta VDJ and CDR3 profiling. Each CDR3 protein gets one entry after TCRdb re-called the reads with MiXCR. This sample yields about 160,000 distinct CDR3 sequences, of which around 48% are seen a single time; roughly 2.8% belongs to the top ten. V is TRBV7-2 and J is TRBJ2-3; the match to TRBD2 covers 10 bases. The origin of this receptor is a human donor with aplastic anemia. What was sequenced was sorted CD4+, CD8+, or CD8+CD57+ T cells (not recorded which) from PBMCs. The CDR3 DNA sequence: TGTGCCAGCAGCTTTCTTCCAGCGGGAGGGCGCACAGATACGCAGTATTTT. Translating it yields CASSFLPAGGRTDTQYF.